Shown below are 14 T cell receptor beta chains from a single sample sequenced in a study of T cells in Graves' hyperthyroidism and ophthalmopathy. Amplification of TCR beta CDR3 regions was performed using RNA transcripts as template. When the TCR CDR3 underwent first-round RT-PCR, the HTBI primer set was used. TCRdb re-analysed the multiplex PCR reads in MiXCR, keeping a single row per CDR3 protein. The data contain nearly 750,000 distinct CDR3 sequences, around a third of them seen just once; the ten biggest clones take up around 30%. Sequencing was performed on blood. These TCRs come from a woman aged 35 to 49 with Graves' hyperthyroidism.

The chain couples TRBV7-8 to TRBJ1-5; unclear D gene. CDR1 and CDR2 from the germline V gene are SGHVS and FQNEAQ. The germline V and J ends were trimmed by 5 bases and 2 bases, with 13 bases remaining between them. The CDR3 runs 15 residues. The CDR3, as DNA: TGTGCCAGCAGCGTAAGCGGGGTTGGCAATCAGCCCCAGCATTTT. As protein: CASSVSGVGNQPQHF.

The gene calls are TRBV5-4 and TRBJ1-1; 7 nucleotides align to TRBD1. CDR1 and CDR2 (germline): SGHNT, YYREEE (reference sequence). The V gene end was trimmed by 7 bases and the J gene end by 0 bases; junction bases not matched to a gene: 12. The CDR3 contains 16 residues. The CDR3 here is CASPKGRGQMNTEAFF. The CDR3 DNA reads as TGTGCCAGCCCCAAGGGCAGGGGACAGATGAACACTGAAGCTTTCTTT.

This clonotype has a count of ten or more. The chain joins TRBV10-3 to TRBJ1-5; maybe TRBD1 (6 bases). This CDR3 comprises 15 residues. The germline CDR1 and CDR2 sequences are ENHRY and SYGVKD. V was pared by 0 bases and J by 7 bases, with 13 bases between. The CDR3 DNA reads TGTGCCATCAGTGAGTCGAGGGCAGGGGACCAGCCCCAGCATTTT. It is translated as CAISESRAGDQPQHF.

This clonotype was observed at least ten times. The V call is TRBV12-3 or TRBV12-4, the J call TRBJ1-1; 7 bases match TRBD1. J was trimmed by 3 bases and V by 6 bases; bases with no gene match: 7. The CDR3 length is 14 residues. The DNA of the CDR3 is TGTGCCAGCAGCCTAGGGGGCGGGGACACTGAAGCTTTCTTT. Translated: CASSLGGGDTEAFF.

The chain employs TRBV4-1 and TRBJ2-5, with D tentatively TRBD1 (5 bases). CDR3 length: 15 amino acids. V was shortened by 1 base and J by 5 bases, with 14 bases between the two germline ends. Germline lookup yields CDR1 MGHRA and CDR2 YSYEKL. CDR3 region: CASSQAGRDGETQYF. The CDR3 region has the DNA TGCGCCAGCAGCCAAGCGGGCAGGGATGGGGAGACCCAGTACTTC.

V usage is TRBV6-2 or TRBV6-3 and J usage is TRBJ2-5, with D unresolved. This CDR3 region has 14 residues. In germline, CDR1 is MNHEY, CDR2 SVGEGT. V shed 6 bases and J shed 4 bases, with 15 bases lying between them. The CDR3 protein is CASSPKISTETQYF. CDR3 coding DNA: TGTGCCAGCAGCCCAAAGATCAGCACAGAGACCCAGTACTTC.

This clonotype came up many times. One end of the junction is discordant with germline, which a read error may explain. The chain is built from TRBV20-1 and TRBJ2-7; D remains unclear. Per the germline V gene, CDR1 is DFQATT and CDR2 is SNEGSKA (reference sequence). The CDR3 spans 10 residues. The CDR3 loop is CSPSHHEQYF. CDR3 bases: TGCAGTCCTAGTCACCACGAGCAGTACTTC.

This clonotype has only one observation. This rearrangement joins TRBV2 to TRBJ1-5; 11 bases match TRBD1. The V and J ends lost 8 bases and 5 bases, in that order; junction bases with no gene match: 8. Germline assignment: CDR1 SNHLY and CDR2 FYNNEI. This CDR3 comprises 15 residues. The CDR3 sequence: CASVGQGGKYQPQHF. As DNA, the CDR3 is TGTGCCAGCGTGGGACAGGGGGGGAAGTATCAGCCCCAGCATTTT.

In this sample, this clonotype turned up a few times. J is TRBJ1-2 and V is TRBV28; no reliable D call. Germline V gene lookup returns CDR1 MDHEN and CDR2 SYDVKM. This CDR3 comprises 13 residues. The ends were cut back, 7 bases at V and 6 bases at J, with 15 bases in the middle. This CDR3 is CASTPDFLNGYTF. CDR3 sequence (DNA): TGTGCCAGCACGCCGGACTTTTTGAATGGCTACACCTTC.

The chain is built from TRBV7-9 and TRBJ2-3, with 7 bases fitting TRBD1. The germline CDR1 and CDR2 sequences are SEHNR and FQNEAQ (reference sequence). The V gene end was trimmed by 5 bases and the J gene end by 2 bases; junction bases not matched to a gene: 10. The CDR3 spans 16 residues. CDR3 in amino acids: CASSNQPGGFTDTQYF. The CDR3 nucleotides read TGTGCCAGCAGCAACCAACCAGGGGGTTTCACAGATACGCAGTATTTT. The full variable domain, rest sourced from reference TRBV7-9 and TRBJ2-3, is DTGVSQNPRHKITKRGQNVTFRCDPISEHNRLYWYRQTLGQGPEFLTYFQNEAQLEKSRLLSDRFSAERPKGSFSTLEIQRTEQGDSAMYLCASSNQPGGFTDTQYFGPGTRLTVL.

This clonotype was counted at least ten times. The rearrangement links TRBV7-8 to TRBJ2-5; 12 bases map to TRBD2. The length of the CDR3 is 15 residues. With V trimmed by 5 bases and J by 4 bases, 5 bases remained unmatched. Per germline, CDR1 SGHVS and CDR2 FQNEAQ. The CDR3 DNA sequence: TGTGCCAGCAGCCGACTAGCGGGAGTAGGAGAGACCCAGTACTTC. Its protein product is CASSRLAGVGETQYF.

This clonotype was seen a handful of times. The gene calls are TRBV11-2 and TRBJ2-5; 13 nucleotides line up with TRBD2. Germline V CDR1 and CDR2: SGHAT, FQNNGV. The J segment lost 4 bases and the V segment lost 6 bases, leaving 17 bases of the junction unmatched. This CDR3 has 19 amino acids. The CDR3 reads CASSGSGTSGVIRLETQYF. Here the CDR3 DNA reads TGTGCCAGCAGTGGATCCGGGACTAGCGGGGTGATACGGTTAGAGACCCAGTACTTC.

This clonotype came up many times. V usage is TRBV2 and J usage is TRBJ1-2, with a tentative D call TRBD1 (5 bases). The CDR3 runs to 17 residues. Trimming removed 7 bases at V and 3 bases at J, with 24 bases between. Germline loops: CDR1 SNHLY, CDR2 FYNNEI. In DNA, the CDR3 is TGTGCCAGCATCTTCCCCCGGGGCAGGCCGGCCGACTATGGCTACACCTTC. Its protein is CASIFPRGRPADYGYTF.

Only one count was recorded for this clonotype. Being one base from a much bigger clone, this may be a read error. V gene TRBV7-9 combines with J gene TRBJ1-1, with D possibly matching TRBD1 (5 bases). CDR3 length equals 14 residues. Germline lookup yields CDR1 SEHNR and CDR2 FQNEAQ (reference sequence). Here the CDR3 reads CAGSSGPFGTEAFF. In nucleotides, the CDR3 is TGTGCCGGCAGCTCGGGACCCTTTGGCACTGAAGCTTTCTTT. The complete variable domain, with remaining parts taken from reference TRBV7-9 and TRBJ1-1, reads DTGVSQNPRHKITKRGQNVTFRCDPISEHNRLYWYRQTLGQGPEFLTYFQNEAQLEKSRLLSDRFSAERPKGSFSTLEIQRTEQGDSAMYLCAGSSGPFGTEAFFGQGTRLTVV.